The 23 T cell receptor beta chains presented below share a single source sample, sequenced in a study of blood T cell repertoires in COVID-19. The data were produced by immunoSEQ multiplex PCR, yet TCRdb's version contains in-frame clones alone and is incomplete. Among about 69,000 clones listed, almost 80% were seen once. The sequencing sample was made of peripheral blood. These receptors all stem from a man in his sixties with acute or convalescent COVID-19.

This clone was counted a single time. The CDR3 DNA follows: TGTGCCAGCAGCCCCGACACTCACTATGGCTACACCTTC. This codes for CASSPDTHYGYTF. The chain couples TRBV7-2 to TRBJ1-2; no firm D call. CDR3 length equals 13 residues. Trimming removed 5 bases at V and 3 bases at J, with 10 bases between. Germline assignment: CDR1 SGHTA and CDR2 FQGNSA.

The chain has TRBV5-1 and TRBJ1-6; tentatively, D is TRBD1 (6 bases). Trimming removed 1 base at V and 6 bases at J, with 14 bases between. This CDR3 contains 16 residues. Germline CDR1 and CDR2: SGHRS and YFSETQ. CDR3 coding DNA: TGCGCCAGCAGCTTGAGAGGGACATCGGGTAATTCACCCCTCCACTTT. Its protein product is CASSLRGTSGNSPLHF.

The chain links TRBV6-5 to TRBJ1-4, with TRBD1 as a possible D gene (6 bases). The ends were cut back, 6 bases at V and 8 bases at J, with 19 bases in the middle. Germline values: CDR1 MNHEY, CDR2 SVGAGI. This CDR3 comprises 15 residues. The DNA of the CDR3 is TGTGCCAGCAGACGATCGACAGGTGGTAGCGAAAAACTGTTTTTT. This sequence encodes CASRRSTGGSEKLFF.

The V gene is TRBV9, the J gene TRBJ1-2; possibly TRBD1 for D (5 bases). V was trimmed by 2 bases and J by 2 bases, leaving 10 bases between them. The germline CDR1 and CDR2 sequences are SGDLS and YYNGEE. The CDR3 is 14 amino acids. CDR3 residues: CASSVFSGNYGYTF. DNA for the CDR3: TGTGCCAGCAGCGTCTTCTCAGGGAACTATGGCTACACCTTC.

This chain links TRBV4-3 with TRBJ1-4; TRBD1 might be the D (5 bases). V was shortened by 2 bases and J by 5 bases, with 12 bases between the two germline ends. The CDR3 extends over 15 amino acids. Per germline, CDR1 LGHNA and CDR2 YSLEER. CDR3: CASSQSTAWNEKLFF. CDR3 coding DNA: TGCGCCAGCAGCCAATCGACAGCTTGGAATGAAAAACTGTTTTTT.

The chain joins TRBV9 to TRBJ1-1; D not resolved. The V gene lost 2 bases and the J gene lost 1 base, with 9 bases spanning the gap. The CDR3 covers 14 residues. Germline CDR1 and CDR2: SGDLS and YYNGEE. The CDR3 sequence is CASSVEDWNTEAFF. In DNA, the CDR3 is TGTGCCAGCAGCGTGGAGGATTGGAACACTGAAGCTTTCTTT.

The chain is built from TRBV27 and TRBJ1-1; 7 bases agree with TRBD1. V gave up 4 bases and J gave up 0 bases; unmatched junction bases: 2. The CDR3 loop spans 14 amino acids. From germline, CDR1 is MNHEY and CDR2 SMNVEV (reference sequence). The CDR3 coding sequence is TGTGCCAGCAGTTCCGGACAGGTGAACACTGAAGCTTTCTTT. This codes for CASSSGQVNTEAFF.

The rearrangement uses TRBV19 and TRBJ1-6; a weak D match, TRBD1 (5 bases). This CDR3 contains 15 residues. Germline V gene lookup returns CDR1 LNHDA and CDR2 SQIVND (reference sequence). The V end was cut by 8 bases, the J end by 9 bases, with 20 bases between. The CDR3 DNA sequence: TGTGCCAGTGAACCCCGGGGCCTGCGGGGTTCACCCCTCCACTTT. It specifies CASEPRGLRGSPLHF.

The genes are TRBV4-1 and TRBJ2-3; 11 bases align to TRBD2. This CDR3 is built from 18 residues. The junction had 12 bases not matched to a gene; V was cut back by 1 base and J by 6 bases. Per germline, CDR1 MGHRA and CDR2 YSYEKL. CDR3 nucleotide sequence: TGCGCCAGCAGCCAAGGCGTAGCGGGGGGGAGTCGGTTTGATACGCAGTATTTT. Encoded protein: CASSQGVAGGSRFDTQYF.

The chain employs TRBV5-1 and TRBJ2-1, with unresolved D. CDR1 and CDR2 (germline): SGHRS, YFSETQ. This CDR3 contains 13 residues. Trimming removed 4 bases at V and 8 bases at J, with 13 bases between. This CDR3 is CASSHTAGDEQFF. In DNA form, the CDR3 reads TGCGCCAGCAGCCACACAGCTGGCGATGAGCAGTTCTTC. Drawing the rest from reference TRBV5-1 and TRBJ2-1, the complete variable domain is KAGVTQTPRYLIKTRGQQVTLSCSPISGHRSVSWYQQTPGQGLQFLFEYFSETQRNKGNFPGRFSGRQFSNSRSEMNVSTLELGDSALYLCASSHTAGDEQFFGPGTRLTVL.

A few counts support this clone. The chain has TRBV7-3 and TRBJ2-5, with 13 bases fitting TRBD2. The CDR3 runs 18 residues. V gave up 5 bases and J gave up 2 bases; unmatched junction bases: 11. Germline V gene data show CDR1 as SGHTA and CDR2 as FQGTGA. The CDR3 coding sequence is TGTGCCAGCAGCCCAAGCCCCGGGACTAGCGGGATGCAAGAGACCCAGTACTTC. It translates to CASSPSPGTSGMQETQYF.

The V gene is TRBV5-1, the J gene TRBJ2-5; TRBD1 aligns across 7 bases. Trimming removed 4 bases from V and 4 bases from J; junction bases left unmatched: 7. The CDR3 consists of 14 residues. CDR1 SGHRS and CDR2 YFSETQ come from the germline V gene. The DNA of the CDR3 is TGCGCCAGCAGCGAAGCAAGACAGGGAGAGACCCAGTACTTC. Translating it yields CASSEARQGETQYF.

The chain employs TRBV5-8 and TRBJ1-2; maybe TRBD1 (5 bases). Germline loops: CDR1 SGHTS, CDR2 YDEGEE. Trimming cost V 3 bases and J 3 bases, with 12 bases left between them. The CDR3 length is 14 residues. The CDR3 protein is CASSSQTAYYGYTF. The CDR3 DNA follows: TGTGCCAGCAGCTCCCAGACAGCTTACTATGGCTACACCTTC.

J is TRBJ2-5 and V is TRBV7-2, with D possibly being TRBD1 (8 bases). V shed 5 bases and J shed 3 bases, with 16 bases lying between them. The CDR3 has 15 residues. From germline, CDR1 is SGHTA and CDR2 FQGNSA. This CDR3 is CASSPRTGREETQYF. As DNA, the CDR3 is TGTGCCAGCAGCCCCCGGACAGGGAGGGAAGAGACCCAGTACTTC.

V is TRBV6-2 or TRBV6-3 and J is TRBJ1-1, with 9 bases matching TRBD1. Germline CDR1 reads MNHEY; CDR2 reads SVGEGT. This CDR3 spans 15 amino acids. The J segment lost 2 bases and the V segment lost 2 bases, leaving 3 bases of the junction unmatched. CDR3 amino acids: CASSYGTGINTEAFF. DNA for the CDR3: TGTGCCAGCAGTTACGGGACAGGGATTAACACTGAAGCTTTCTTT.

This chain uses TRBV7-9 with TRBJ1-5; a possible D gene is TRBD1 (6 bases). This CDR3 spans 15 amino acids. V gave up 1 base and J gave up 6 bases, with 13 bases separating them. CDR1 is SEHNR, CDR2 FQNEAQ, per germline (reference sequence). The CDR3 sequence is CASSLGRTESQPQHF. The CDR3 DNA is TGTGCCAGCAGCTTAGGGCGGACAGAAAGTCAGCCCCAGCATTTT.

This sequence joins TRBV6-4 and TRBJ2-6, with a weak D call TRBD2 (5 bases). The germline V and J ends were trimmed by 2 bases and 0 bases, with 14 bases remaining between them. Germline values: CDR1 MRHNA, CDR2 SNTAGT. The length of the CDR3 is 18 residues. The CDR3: CASSDGRGPSSGANVLTF. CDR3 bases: TGTGCCAGCAGTGACGGTCGAGGGCCTTCCTCTGGGGCCAACGTCCTGACTTTC.

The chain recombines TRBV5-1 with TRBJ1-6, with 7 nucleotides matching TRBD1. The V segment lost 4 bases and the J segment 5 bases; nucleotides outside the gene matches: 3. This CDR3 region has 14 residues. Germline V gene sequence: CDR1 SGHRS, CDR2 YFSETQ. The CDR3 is CASSATGDNSPLHF. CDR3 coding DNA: TGCGCCAGCAGCGCCACAGGGGATAATTCACCCCTCCACTTT.

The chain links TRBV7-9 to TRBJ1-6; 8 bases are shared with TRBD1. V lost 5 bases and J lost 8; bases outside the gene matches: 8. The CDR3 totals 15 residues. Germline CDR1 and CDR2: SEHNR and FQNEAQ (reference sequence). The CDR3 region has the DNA TGTGCCAGCAGCCTATGGGCAGGGGGCGATTCACCCCTCCACTTT. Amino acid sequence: CASSLWAGGDSPLHF.

The CDR3 region is CASSYSNQPQHF. In DNA form, the CDR3 reads TGTGCCAGCAGCTATAGCAATCAGCCCCAGCATTTT. The chain has TRBV12-3 or TRBV12-4 and TRBJ1-5; no firm D call. Trimming took 6 bases from V and 0 from J, leaving 3 bases between them. The CDR3 contains 12 residues.

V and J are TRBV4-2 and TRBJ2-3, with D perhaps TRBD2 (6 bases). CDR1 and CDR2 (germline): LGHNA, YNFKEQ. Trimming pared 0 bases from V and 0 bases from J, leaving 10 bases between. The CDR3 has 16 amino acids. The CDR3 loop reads CASSQDPGVSTDTQYF. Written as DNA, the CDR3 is TGTGCCAGCAGCCAAGATCCGGGGGTTAGCACAGATACGCAGTATTTT.

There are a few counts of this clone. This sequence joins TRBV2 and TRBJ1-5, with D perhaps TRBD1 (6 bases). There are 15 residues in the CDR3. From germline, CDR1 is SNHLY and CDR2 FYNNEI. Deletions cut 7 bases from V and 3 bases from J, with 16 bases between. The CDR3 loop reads CASMRRAGVNQPQHF. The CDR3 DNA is TGTGCCAGCATGCGTAGGGCAGGGGTCAATCAGCCCCAGCATTTT. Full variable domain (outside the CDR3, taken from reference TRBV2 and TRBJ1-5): EPEVTQTPSHQVTQMGQEVILRCVPISNHLYFYWYRQILGQKVEFLVSFYNNEISEKSEIFDDQFSVERPDGSNFTLKIRSTKLEDSAMYFCASMRRAGVNQPQHFGDGTRLSIL.

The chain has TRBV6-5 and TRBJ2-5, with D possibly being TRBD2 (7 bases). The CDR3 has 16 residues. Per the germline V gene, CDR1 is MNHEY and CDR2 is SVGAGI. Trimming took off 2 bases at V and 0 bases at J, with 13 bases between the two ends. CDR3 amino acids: CASSYGRGGHQETQYF. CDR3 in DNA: TGTGCCAGCAGTTACGGGAGGGGGGGACACCAAGAGACCCAGTACTTC.